Each of the 6 T cell receptor beta chains below was sequenced from the same sample in a study of post-analysis software for immune sequencing data. Study outcomes and limitations: Among roughly 5 TRBV segments more frequent in patients than controls were TRBV5-6, TRBV5-1 and TRBV20-1.

Antigens of these TCRs are unknown. Every TCR beta cDNA library bore unique molecular identifiers. TCRdb ran MiXCR on the PCR reads and lists one entry per CDR3 protein. In the table there are almost 700,000 distinct CDR3 sequences, 55% to 70% of which are singletons. Source material: blood. These receptors all stem from a girl under 10 years old with multiple sclerosis.

This sequence joins TRBV9 and TRBJ1-4, with 7 positions matching TRBD1. CDR1 and CDR2 from the germline V gene are SGDLS and YYNGEE. Trimming took 3 bases from V and 8 from J; bases not matched to a gene: 7. The CDR3 length is 14 residues. Here the CDR3 reads CASSAYGTDEKLFF. DNA of the CDR3: TGTGCCAGCAGCGCCTACGGGACAGACGAAAAACTGTTTTTT.

This clonotype was observed a few times. The chain employs TRBV5-1 and TRBJ2-5; 11 bases line up with TRBD2. CDR1 is SGHRS, CDR2 YFSETQ, per germline. This CDR3 is 16 amino acids long. Losses at the gene ends were 4 bases for V and 4 bases for J; bases not matched to a gene: 9. In DNA form, the CDR3 reads TGCGCCAGCAGCACCACGCCCGGGACTAGCGGAGAGACCCAGTACTTC. Protein product: CASSTTPGTSGETQYF.

The gene calls are TRBV30 and TRBJ1-5, with a possible D match to TRBD1 (5 bases). The V end was cut by 2 bases, the J end by 2 bases, with 16 bases between. This CDR3 is 16 amino acids long. The V gene's germline CDR1 is GTSNPN and CDR2 SVGIG (reference sequence). The CDR3 here is CAWSTSGQGGNQPQHF. The CDR3 bases are TGTGCCTGGAGTACGTCGGGGCAGGGTGGCAATCAGCCCCAGCATTTT.

The rearrangement uses TRBV29-1 and TRBJ2-1; 13 nucleotides agree with TRBD2. Germline CDR1 is SQVTM and CDR2 is ANQGSEA. V lost 8 bases, J lost 6 bases, and 4 bases stayed unmatched. The CDR3 is made up of 13 amino acids. The CDR3 sequence: CSLRLAGGNEQFF. The CDR3 region has the DNA TGCAGCTTACGACTAGCGGGGGGCAATGAGCAGTTCTTC.

Turning to this clonotype: Compared with germline, one end of the junction differs, possibly owing to a read error. This chain uses TRBV15 with TRBJ1-2; 8 nucleotides match TRBD1. The CDR3 length is 14 residues. Germline lookup yields CDR1 LNHNV and CDR2 YYDKDF (reference sequence). The DNA of the CDR3 is TGTGCCACCAGCAGAGACAGGGGGCCGGATGGCCACACCTTC. It translates to CATSRDRGPDGHTF.

This chain joins TRBV29-1 and TRBJ1-2; a possible D gene is TRBD1 (5 bases). The CDR3 covers 14 residues. With 2 bases removed from V and 4 bases from J, the gap between germline ends came to 14 bases. Germline V gene data show CDR1 as SQVTM and CDR2 as ANQGSEA. The CDR3 spells CSVESPTAPYGYTF. DNA for the CDR3: TGCAGCGTTGAAAGCCCGACAGCGCCCTATGGCTACACCTTC.